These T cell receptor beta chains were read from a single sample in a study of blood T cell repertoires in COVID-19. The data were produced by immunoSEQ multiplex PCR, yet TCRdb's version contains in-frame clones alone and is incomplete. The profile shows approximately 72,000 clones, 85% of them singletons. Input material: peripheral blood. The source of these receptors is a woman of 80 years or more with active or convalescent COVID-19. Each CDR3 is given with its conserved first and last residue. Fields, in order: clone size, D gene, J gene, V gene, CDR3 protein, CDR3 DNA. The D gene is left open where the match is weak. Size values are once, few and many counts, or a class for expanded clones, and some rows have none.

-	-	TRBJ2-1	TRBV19	CASSIIVRSGSYNEQFF	TGTGCCAGTAGTATAATTGTGAGAAGTGGCTCCTACAATGAGCAGTTCTTC
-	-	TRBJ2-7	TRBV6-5	CASSYAAGMVSYEQYF	TGTGCCAGCAGTTACGCCGCAGGGATGGTATCCTACGAGCAGTACTTC
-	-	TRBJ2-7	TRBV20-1	CSARDGRGQYF	TGCAGTGCTAGAGATGGGCGGGGTCAGTACTTC
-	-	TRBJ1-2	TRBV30	CAGGDGDYGYTF	TGTGCCGGCGGGGACGGGGACTATGGCTACACCTTC
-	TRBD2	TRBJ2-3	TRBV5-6	CASSLVAGGADTQYF	TGTGCCAGCAGCTTGGTAGCGGGGGGGGCAGATACGCAGTATTTT
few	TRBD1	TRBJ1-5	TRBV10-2	CASSADRGAYSNQPQHF	TGCGCCAGCAGCGCCGACAGGGGCGCTTATAGCAATCAGCCCCAGCATTTT
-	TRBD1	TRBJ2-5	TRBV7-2	CASSLVVPLRDRGETQYF	TGTGCCAGCAGCTTAGTTGTCCCTCTCCGGGACAGAGGAGAGACCCAGTACTTC
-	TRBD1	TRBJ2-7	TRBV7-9	CASSSDRVGYEQYF	TGTGCCAGCAGCTCGGACAGGGTGGGCTACGAGCAGTACTTC
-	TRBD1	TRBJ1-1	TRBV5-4	CASSLGAGGNTEAFF	TGTGCCAGCAGCTTGGGGGCAGGGGGGAACACTGAAGCTTTCTTT
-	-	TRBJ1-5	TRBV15	CATSRDKAGTGRQPQHF	TGTGCCACCAGCAGAGATAAAGCTGGTACAGGGCGTCAGCCCCAGCATTTT
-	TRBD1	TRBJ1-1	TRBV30	CACKGQMNTEAFF	TGTGCCTGCAAGGGACAGATGAACACTGAAGCTTTCTTT
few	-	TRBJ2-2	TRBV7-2	CASSLRLQGSGGELFF	TGTGCCAGCAGCTTAAGACTACAGGGATCAGGCGGGGAGCTGTTTTTT
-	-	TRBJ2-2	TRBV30	CAWSPGGPSGELFF	TGTGCCTGGAGTCCCGGGGGGCCGAGCGGGGAGCTGTTTTTT
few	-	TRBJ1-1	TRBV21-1	CASEELGGNTEAFF	TGTGCCAGCGAAGAATTGGGGGGGAACACTGAAGCTTTCTTT
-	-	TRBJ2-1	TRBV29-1	CSVAGPANNEQFF	TGCAGCGTTGCTGGGCCAGCCAACAATGAGCAGTTCTTC
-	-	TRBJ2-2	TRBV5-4	CASSLDGTGELFF	TGTGCCAGCAGCTTGGACGGCACCGGGGAGCTGTTTTTT
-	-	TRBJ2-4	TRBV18	CASSPGQPKNIQYF	TGTGCCAGCTCACCGGGGCAGCCCAAAAACATTCAGTACTTC
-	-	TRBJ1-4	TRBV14	CASSQVGGTKEKLFF	TGTGCCAGCAGCCAAGTGGGGGGGACGAAGGAAAAACTGTTTTTT
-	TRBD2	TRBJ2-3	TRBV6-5	CASSYSQAGSTDTQYF	TGTGCCAGCAGTTACTCCCAAGCGGGGAGCACAGATACGCAGTATTTT
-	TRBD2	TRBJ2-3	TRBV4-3	CASSQLAGGGSDTQYF	TGCGCCAGCAGCCAGCTAGCGGGGGGCGGATCAGATACGCAGTATTTT
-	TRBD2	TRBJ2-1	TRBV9	CASSVATGAGGKYNEQFF	TGTGCCAGCAGCGTAGCTACAGGAGCGGGGGGGAAATACAATGAGCAGTTCTTC
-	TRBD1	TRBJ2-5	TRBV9	CASSEGTGVRSETQYF	TGTGCCAGCAGCGAAGGGACAGGGGTGCGTTCCGAGACCCAGTACTTC
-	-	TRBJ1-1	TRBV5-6	CASSWSMLNTEAFF	TGTGCCAGCAGCTGGAGCATGCTGAACACTGAAGCTTTCTTT
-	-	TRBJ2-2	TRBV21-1	CARGAGTGGGELFF	TGTGCCAGGGGAGCCGGGACAGGAGGCGGGGAGCTGTTTTTT
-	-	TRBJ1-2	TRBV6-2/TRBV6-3	CASSPASVPMGAGYTF	TGTGCCAGCAGCCCAGCAAGCGTCCCGATGGGGGCTGGCTACACCTTC
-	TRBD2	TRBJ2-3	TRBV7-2	CASSLTVAGSTDTQYF	TGTGCCAGCAGCTTAACAGTAGCGGGGAGCACAGATACGCAGTATTTT
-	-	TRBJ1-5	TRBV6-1	CASSEWGATNQPQHF	TGTGCCAGCAGTGAATGGGGAGCCACGAACCAGCCCCAGCATTTT
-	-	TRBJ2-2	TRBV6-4	CASSRGGTNTGELFF	TGTGCCAGCAGTAGGGGGGGCACTAACACCGGGGAGCTGTTTTTT
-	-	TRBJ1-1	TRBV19	CASSIWGGTKKNTEAFF	TGTGCCAGTAGTATTTGGGGGGGGACAAAGAAGAACACTGAAGCTTTCTTT
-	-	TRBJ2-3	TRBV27	CASLDSFRTDTQYF	TGTGCCAGTTTGGACAGTTTCCGCACAGATACGCAGTATTTT
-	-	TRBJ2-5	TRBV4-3	CASSQFLTSRETQYF	TGCGCCAGCAGCCAATTCTTAACTAGCCGGGAGACCCAGTACTTC
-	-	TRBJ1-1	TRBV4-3	CASSQDTGVGAEAFF	TGCGCCAGCAGCCAAGATACGGGTGTCGGCGCTGAAGCTTTCTTT
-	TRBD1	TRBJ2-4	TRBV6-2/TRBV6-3	CASTYSKRDSLAKNIQYF	TGTGCCAGCACTTACAGTAAGAGGGACAGCCTAGCCAAAAACATTCAGTACTTC
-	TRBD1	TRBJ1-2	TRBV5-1	CASSLSPTGGGNYGYTF	TGCGCCAGCAGCTTGTCTCCGACAGGGGGCGGAAACTATGGCTACACCTTC
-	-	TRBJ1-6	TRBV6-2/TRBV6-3	CASSFEGADNSPLHF	TGTGCCAGCAGTTTTGAAGGGGCTGATAATTCACCCCTCCACTTT
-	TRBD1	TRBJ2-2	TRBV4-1	CASSPTGGTGELFF	TGCGCCAGCAGCCCGACAGGGGGCACCGGGGAGCTGTTTTTT
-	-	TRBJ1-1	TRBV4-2	CASSQGDGGGRGGTEAFF	TGTGCCAGCAGCCAAGGGGATGGGGGAGGTCGTGGAGGCACTGAAGCTTTCTTT
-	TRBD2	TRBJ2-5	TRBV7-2	CASSLRGGRRETQYF	TGTGCCAGCAGCTTACGCGGGGGGAGGCGGGAGACCCAGTACTTC
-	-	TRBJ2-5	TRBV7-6	CASSSPLRERRETQYF	TGTGCCAGCAGTTCTCCTTTACGGGAACGCCGAGAGACCCAGTACTTC
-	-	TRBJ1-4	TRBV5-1	CASSLQGSNEKLFF	TGCGCCAGCAGCTTACAGGGATCTAATGAAAAACTGTTTTTT
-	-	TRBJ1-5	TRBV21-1	CASIPQGRKNQPQHF	TGTGCCAGCATCCCACAGGGGCGAAAGAATCAGCCCCAGCATTTT
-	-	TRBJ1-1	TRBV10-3	CAISESTGRRGKNTEAFF	TGTGCCATCAGTGAGTCGACAGGCCGGCGTGGGAAGAACACTGAAGCTTTCTTT
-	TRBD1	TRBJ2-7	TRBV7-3	CASSPDRAYEQYF	TGTGCCAGCAGTCCGGACAGGGCCTACGAGCAGTACTTC
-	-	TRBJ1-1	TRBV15	CATSREWQGEAFF	TGTGCCACCAGCAGAGAATGGCAGGGAGAAGCTTTCTTT
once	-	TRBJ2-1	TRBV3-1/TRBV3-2	CASSQVNVLQRLNEQFF	TGTGCCAGCAGCCAAGTAAACGTGCTTCAACGACTCAATGAGCAGTTCTTC
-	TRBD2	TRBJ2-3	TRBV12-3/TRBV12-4	CASSPGGVDTQYF	TGTGCCAGCAGTCCCGGGGGGGTAGATACGCAGTATTTT